Following are 20 T cell receptor beta chains from one sample sequenced in a study of T cells in localized non-small cell lung cancer. Profiled with immunoSEQ multiplex PCR; TCRdb holds only in-frame clones, not every one. This sample has 6,500 or so clones, with 45% to 55% found just once. Sample: lymph node tissue, taken before any cancer treatment. The receptors derive from a man between 40 and 69 years old with stage I lung adenocarcinoma.

V usage is TRBV18 and J usage is TRBJ2-1; the D gene is possibly TRBD2 (6 bases). The germline V gene encodes CDR1 KGHSH and CDR2 LQKENI. This CDR3 spans 13 amino acids. V shed 5 bases and J shed 5 bases, with 10 bases lying between them. As DNA, the CDR3 is TGTGCCAGCTCAGGGACTCTTAACAATGAGCAGTTCTTC. Amino acid sequence: CASSGTLNNEQFF.

The chain combines TRBV18 with TRBJ2-2, with a possible D match to TRBD1 (6 bases). V was pared by 2 bases and J by 1 base, with 8 bases between. There are 15 residues in the CDR3. CDR1 is KGHSH, CDR2 LQKENI, per germline. CDR3 in DNA: TGTGCCAGCTCACCAGGGACACAGAACACCGGGGAGCTGTTTTTT. Translated: CASSPGTQNTGELFF.

CDR3 amino acids: CASSDGTDSTDTQYF. CDR3 DNA sequence: TGCGCCAGCAGCGACGGGACAGATAGCACAGATACGCAGTATTTT. The chain couples TRBV10-2 to TRBJ2-3; TRBD1 agrees at 7 bases. V gave up 6 bases and J gave up 0 bases; unmatched junction bases: 6. Germline CDR1 reads WSHSY; CDR2 reads SAAADI. This CDR3 is built from 15 residues.

This chain uses TRBV18 with TRBJ2-2; tentative D call: TRBD1 (6 bases). Germline-derived CDR1 and CDR2 are KGHSH and LQKENI. This CDR3 is built from 14 residues. V shed 4 bases and J shed 1 base, with 7 bases lying between them. The CDR3: CASSQQGNTGELFF. Written as DNA, the CDR3 is TGTGCCAGCTCACAACAGGGGAACACCGGGGAGCTGTTTTTT.

This clone was seen only once. This chain links TRBV28 with TRBJ2-6; D gene ambiguous. Germline assignment: CDR1 MDHEN and CDR2 SYDVKM. The CDR3 has 15 amino acids. V lost 3 bases and J lost 0, with 6 bases in between. CDR3 loop: CASSFGGSGANVLTF. CDR3 nucleotides: TGTGCCAGCAGTTTTGGTGGCTCTGGGGCCAACGTCCTGACTTTC.

A few counts support this clone. This sequence joins TRBV2 and TRBJ1-4; tentatively, D is TRBD1 (6 bases). Trimming removed 2 bases from V and 8 bases from J, with 15 bases in between. The CDR3 covers 15 residues. The germline V gene has CDR1 SNHLY and CDR2 FYNNEI. The CDR3 region has the DNA TGTGCCAGCAGTGAACAGGGGAAGGTCGGGGAAAAACTGTTTTTT. It codes for CASSEQGKVGEKLFF.

The chain links TRBV29-1 to TRBJ2-1, with D perhaps TRBD1 (5 bases). Germline lookup yields CDR1 SQVTM and CDR2 ANQGSEA. V lost 5 bases and J lost 9, with 20 bases in between. The CDR3 runs to 14 residues. CDR3 region: CSVSPETRGSEQFF. The CDR3 nucleotides are TGCAGCGTTAGCCCCGAGACAAGGGGCTCTGAGCAGTTCTTC.

Only a few counts were recorded for this clone. The CDR3, as DNA: TGTGCCAGCAGCTTAACGAGCGGGGGGACCTATGGCTACACCTTC. Its translation is CASSLTSGGTYGYTF. The chain has TRBV11-3 and TRBJ1-2, with a weak D call TRBD1 (5 bases). CDR3 length: 15 amino acids. V was pared by 2 bases and J by 4 bases, with 14 bases between. In germline, CDR1 is SGHNT, CDR2 YENEEA.

The CDR3 sequence is CASSGGLAGGDTQYF. The CDR3 DNA reads as TGTGCCAGTTCCGGGGGTCTAGCGGGAGGGGATACGCAGTATTTT. The rearrangement uses TRBV19 and TRBJ2-3; 12 positions match TRBD2. The germline gives CDR1 LNHDA, CDR2 SQIVND (reference sequence). This CDR3 is built from 15 residues. Germline trimming cut 8 bases from V and 6 bases from J; bases unmatched to any gene: 9.

J is TRBJ2-7 and V is TRBV19; TRBD1 agrees at 7 bases. J lost 0 bases, V lost 4 bases, and 6 bases had no gene match. CDR1 LNHDA and CDR2 SQIVND come from the germline V gene (reference sequence). This CDR3 is built from 15 residues. The CDR3 bases are TGTGCCAGTAGTAAACCGGGACAGAGCTCCTACGAGCAGTACTTC. As protein: CASSKPGQSSYEQYF.

V is TRBV30 and J is TRBJ1-2; maybe TRBD1 (5 bases). Trimming took off 3 bases at V and 0 bases at J, with 8 bases between the two ends. The CDR3 loop spans 13 amino acids. Germline values: CDR1 GTSNPN, CDR2 SVGIG (reference sequence). CDR3: CAWSWDPNYGYTF. In DNA, the CDR3 is TGTGCCTGGAGCTGGGACCCTAACTATGGCTACACCTTC.

J is TRBJ2-7 and V is TRBV9; perhaps TRBD1 as D (5 bases). Trimming cost V 0 bases and J 0 bases, with 7 bases left between them. The CDR3 loop spans 14 amino acids. The V gene's germline CDR1 is SGDLS and CDR2 YYNGEE. This chain's CDR3 is CASSVGTNSYEQYF. The CDR3 bases are TGTGCCAGCAGCGTAGGGACAAACTCCTACGAGCAGTACTTC.

A word on this clone: The junction departs from the called germline gene at one end, perhaps through a read error. J is TRBJ2-3 and V is TRBV27, with 8 bases lining up with TRBD1. Germline-derived CDR1 and CDR2 are MNHEY and SMNVEV (reference sequence). The CDR3 contains 16 residues. The CDR3, as DNA: TGTGCCACCAGTGACCCTAGGACAGGGTTCACAGATACGCAGTATTTT. This codes for CATSDPRTGFTDTQYF.

The gene calls are TRBV9 and TRBJ1-1; 10 bases line up with TRBD1. The germline gives CDR1 SGDLS, CDR2 YYNGEE. Germline trimming cut 4 bases from V and 5 bases from J; bases unmatched to any gene: 8. This CDR3 contains 15 residues. The CDR3 loop is CASSTGTGDGTEAFF. DNA of the CDR3: TGTGCCAGCAGCACCGGGACAGGGGATGGGACTGAAGCTTTCTTT. Variable domain in full (rest from reference TRBV9 and TRBJ1-1): DSGVTQTPKHLITATGQRVTLRCSPRSGDLSVYWYQQSLDQGLQFLIQYYNGEERAKGNILERFSAQQFPDLHSELNLSSLELGDSALYFCASSTGTGDGTEAFFGQGTRLTVV.

This chain uses TRBV14 with TRBJ2-7; D unclear. The germline V and J ends were trimmed by 3 bases and 2 bases, with 5 bases remaining between them. The CDR3 covers 12 residues. CDR1 and CDR2 (germline): SGHDN, FVKESK. The CDR3 DNA reads TGTGCCAGCAGCCACACAGCCTACGAGCAGTACTTC. Translating gives CASSHTAYEQYF. The complete variable domain, with remaining parts taken from reference TRBV14 and TRBJ2-7, reads EAGVTQFPSHSVIEKGQTVTLRCDPISGHDNLYWYRRVMGKEIKFLLHFVKESKQDESGMPNNRFLAERTGGTYSTLKVQPAELEDSGVYFCASSHTAYEQYFGPGTRLTVT.

This clone has more than one count but fewer than ten. The chain uses TRBV6-8 and TRBJ2-2, with TRBD2 identical over 7 bases. This CDR3 has 14 amino acids. Germline lookup yields CDR1 MNHGY and CDR2 SAAAGT. V lost 5 bases, J lost 2 bases, and 2 bases stayed unmatched. The CDR3 DNA is TGTGCCAGCAGTAGCGGGGCCAACACCGGGGAGCTGTTTTTT. Residues: CASSSGANTGELFF.

The genes are TRBV5-1 and TRBJ2-1; 9 nucleotides line up with TRBD2. The V gene end was trimmed by 3 bases and the J gene end by 8 bases; junction bases not matched to a gene: 12. Germline CDR1 reads SGHRS; CDR2 reads YFSETQ. The CDR3 loop spans 16 amino acids. This CDR3 is CASSSGASGIGDEQFF. The CDR3 bases are TGCGCCAGCAGCTCCGGGGCTAGCGGGATTGGCGATGAGCAGTTCTTC.

This clone has a handful of counts. The chain recombines TRBV28 with TRBJ2-7; D remains ambiguous. CDR1 and CDR2 (germline): MDHEN, SYDVKM. Between the trimmed V and J ends, which lost 7 bases and 0 bases, there was a span of 7 bases. The CDR3 extends over 12 amino acids. CDR3 nucleotide sequence: TGTGCCAGCACTGGACCCTCCTACGAGCAGTACTTC. Encoded protein: CASTGPSYEQYF.

This clone was counted only a few times. The chain employs TRBV6-1 and TRBJ1-1, with D uncertain. This CDR3 is 14 amino acids long. V was trimmed by 0 bases and J by 0 bases, leaving 5 bases between them. In germline, CDR1 is MNHNS, CDR2 SASEGT. CDR3 in DNA: TGTGCCAGCAGTGAAGCCAGGTTGAACACTGAAGCTTTCTTT. This codes for CASSEARLNTEAFF.

This chain connects TRBV11-3 to TRBJ2-3; the D call may be TRBD1 or TRBD2 (5 bases each). The CDR3 length is 14 residues. Germline V CDR1 and CDR2: SGHNT, YENEEA. The V end was cut by 2 bases, the J end by 5 bases, with 11 bases between. Written as DNA, the CDR3 is TGTGCCAGCAGCTTATCTGTGAGGGGAGATACGCAGTATTTT. Translating it yields CASSLSVRGDTQYF.